These 21 T cell receptor beta chains were all obtained from the same sample, sequenced in a study of CXCR3-negative and CXCR3-positive naive CD8 T cells. All TRB cDNA libraries came from 5' RACE performed with UMI labels. TCRdb re-called the 5' RACE reads and gives one entry per CDR3 protein, without DNA. The sample table sets out about 43,000 distinct CDR3 sequences. The sequenced material came from memory CD8+ T cells from blood. Receptors originate from a human donor in good health. Some clones in this sample may be carry-over from other donors' samples.

The rearrangement uses TRBV7-2 and TRBJ1-6; without DNA, the TCRdb call of TRBD1 cannot be checked. This CDR3 has 15 residues. CDR1 is SGHTA, CDR2 FQGNSA, per germline. The CDR3 is CASSSRDSYNSPLHF.

The chain has TRBV30 and TRBJ1-1; with no DNA, the TCRdb D assignment of TRBD1 cannot be verified. The CDR3 runs 14 residues. From germline, CDR1 is GTSNPN and CDR2 SVGIG (reference sequence). Here the CDR3 reads CAGGLGLQNTEAFF.

The chain couples TRBV29-1 to TRBJ1-1. Germline assignment: CDR1 SQVTM and CDR2 ANQGSEA. This CDR3 contains 12 residues. The CDR3 region is CSVARMNTEAFF.

V and J are TRBV5-1 and TRBJ2-7. From germline, CDR1 is SGHRS and CDR2 YFSETQ. The CDR3 runs 12 residues. CDR3 residues: CASSLDRPGEYF. The full variable domain, with the rest looked up from reference TRBV5-1 and TRBJ2-7, is KAGVTQTPRYLIKTRGQQVTLSCSPISGHRSVSWYQQTPGQGLQFLFEYFSETQRNKGNFPGRFSGRQFSNSRSEMNVSTLELGDSALYLCASSLDRPGEYFGPGTRLTVT.

The chain recombines TRBV5-6 with TRBJ2-1. Per the germline V gene, CDR1 is SGHDT and CDR2 is YYEEEE. This CDR3 region has 11 residues. CDR3 region: CASSSAVGQFF.

This rearrangement joins TRBV4-1 to TRBJ2-5. The CDR3 is made up of 12 amino acids. Germline-derived CDR1 and CDR2 are MGHRA and YSYEKL. CDR3 sequence: CASSQGGETQYF.

This clonotype ranks as medium-sized in terms of frequency. The V gene is TRBV7-3, the J gene TRBJ2-7; TCRdb outputs TRBD1, but without DNA this stays unchecked. The CDR3 spans 16 residues. Germline lookup yields CDR1 SGHTA and CDR2 FQGTGA. The CDR3 sequence: CASSPTGPLAAYEQYF.

V is TRBV7-6 and J is TRBJ2-1. There are 13 residues in the CDR3. The germline gives CDR1 SGHVS, CDR2 FNYEAQ. CDR3 protein: CASSLVGNGEQFF.

The V gene is TRBV29-1, the J gene TRBJ2-7. Germline V gene data show CDR1 as SQVTM and CDR2 as ANQGSEA. The CDR3 loop spans 14 amino acids. This chain's CDR3 is CSVEDRQSSYEQYF.

The chain links TRBV6-6 to TRBJ1-5. The CDR3 covers 16 residues. The germline V gene encodes CDR1 MNHNY and CDR2 SVGAGI (reference sequence). The CDR3 region is CASSYSLADSNQPQHF.

The chain employs TRBV2 and TRBJ2-3; TCRdb proposes TRBD1, but this gene call is untestable without DNA. Germline lookup yields CDR1 SNHLY and CDR2 FYNNEI. This CDR3 comprises 15 residues. CDR3 in amino acids: CASSGGGALTDTQYF.

V gene TRBV12-3 or TRBV12-4 combines with J gene TRBJ2-4; there is no DNA to check the TCRdb D call of TRBD2. The CDR3 is 13 residues long. CDR3 in amino acids: CASSPGLRRIQYF.

This chain uses TRBV15 with TRBJ2-7; TCRdb selects TRBD1, and the lack of DNA leaves this call unchecked. CDR1 and CDR2 from the germline V gene are LNHNV and YYDKDF (reference sequence). The CDR3 has 14 residues. CDR3 region: CATSRGQGNYEQYF.

The chain couples TRBV21-1 to TRBJ1-5; TCRdb calls TRBD1, which cannot be checked without DNA. TRBV21-1 is reported as a pseudogene. This CDR3 region has 13 residues. CDR3 residues: CAGSGQGNQPQHF.

This rearrangement joins TRBV6-5 to TRBJ2-7; absent DNA, TCRdb's TRBD1 call cannot be checked. In germline, CDR1 is MNHEY, CDR2 SVGAGI. This CDR3 comprises 17 residues. The CDR3: CASSYSKLSDRGYEQYF.

The chain couples TRBV4-2 to TRBJ2-7. This CDR3 is 13 amino acids long. CDR1 and CDR2 (germline): LGHNA, YNFKEQ. CDR3 region: CASSHGPSYEQYF.

This chain's CDR3 is CASSFWGFRTTGELFF. The rearrangement links TRBV27 to TRBJ2-2; there is no DNA to check the TCRdb D call of TRBD1. CDR1 and CDR2 (germline): MNHEY, SMNVEV (reference sequence). The CDR3 has 16 residues.

The V gene is TRBV4-3, the J gene TRBJ2-7; the D call of TRBD2 rests on TCRdb alone, since no DNA is present to check it. The CDR3 has 17 amino acids. CDR1 is LGHNA, CDR2 YSLEER, per germline. CDR3 loop: CASSFRHMRGFRNEQYF.

The chain links TRBV28 to TRBJ2-7. The CDR3 is 11 residues long. Per the germline V gene, CDR1 is MDHEN and CDR2 is SYDVKM. The CDR3 region is CASSLFYEQYF.

This rearrangement joins TRBV2 to TRBJ2-1; TCRdb returns TRBD1, unconfirmable since there is no DNA. This CDR3 contains 16 residues. CDR1 is SNHLY, CDR2 FYNNEI, per germline. The CDR3 is CASIHMSLAGDNEQFF.

The V and J genes are TRBV19 and TRBJ2-7; the D gene TCRdb calls, TRBD2, cannot be checked with no DNA. Germline lookup yields CDR1 LNHDA and CDR2 SQIVND (reference sequence). This CDR3 region has 15 residues. The CDR3 is CASSTVNLEVGEQYF.